Sequencing of this T cell receptor beta chain was carried out in a study of blood T cell repertoires in COVID-19. Overall study: COVID-19 samples collected from the United States, Italy and Spain covered acute and convalescent phases. PBMCs, B-cell-depleted T cells, or T cells were the source of the cDNA or gDNA that made up the material.

CDR1 and CDR2 (germline): LNHDA, SQIVND (reference sequence). This CDR3 is built from 12 residues. The trim removed 3 bases at V and 15 bases at J, leaving 8 bases unmatched. Under the authors' procedure: Using reference gene primer amplification, nucleated cell counts were estimated. Measured with immunoSEQ multiplex PCR; TCRdb has only the in-frame clones, and not every one. V, J and clone size were drawn from that table, and D and trimming were deduced from the DNA. This table holds 340,000 or so clones, around four fifths found once. The sample comprised peripheral blood. This clonotype originated in a man in his thirties or forties with active or convalescent COVID-19. The V and J genes are TRBV19 and TRBJ2-1; TRBD2 aligns across 7 bases. CDR3: CASSIGRENLFF. The CDR3 bases are TGTGCCAGTAGTATCGGGCGGGAGAATCTGTTCTTC.